The 19 T cell receptor beta chains presented below share a single source sample, sequenced in a study of T cells in Graves' hyperthyroidism and ophthalmopathy. There were TCR beta CDR3 regions amplified from RNA transcripts. Researchers ran a first-round RT-PCR on the TCR CDR3 using the HTBI primer set. Via MiXCR, TCRdb re-called the multiplex PCR reads, giving one row per CDR3 protein. The table has hundreds of thousands of distinct CDR3 sequences, 15% to 20% seen once. The specimen was blood. All receptors derive from a woman aged 25 to 45 with Graves' hyperthyroidism.

This clonotype was detected only a few times. The J gene is TRBJ2-5, the V gene TRBV29-1; no clear D gene. This CDR3 contains 14 residues. The V and J ends lost 1 base and 5 bases respectively, with 14 bases between them. The germline V gene encodes CDR1 SQVTM and CDR2 ANQGSEA. The CDR3 region is CSVEVGNFGETQYF. For the CDR3, the DNA is TGCAGCGTTGAAGTGGGGAATTTCGGGGAGACCCAGTACTTC.

This clonotype has ten or more counts. The chain links TRBV30 to TRBJ1-6; no reliable D call. The CDR3 spans 13 residues. Germline V gives CDR1 GTSNPN, CDR2 SVGIG (reference sequence). V was cut by 3 bases and J by 5 bases, with 8 bases left in between. The CDR3 DNA follows: TGTGCCTGGAGCTTGGCTGATAATTCACCCCTCCACTTT. It is translated as CAWSLADNSPLHF.

This clonotype was found many times. The gene calls are TRBV28 and TRBJ2-7, with D uncertain. Germline V CDR1 and CDR2: MDHEN, SYDVKM. Between the trimmed V and J ends, which lost 3 bases and 2 bases, there was a span of 17 bases. This CDR3 contains 16 residues. Here the CDR3 DNA reads TGTGCCAGCAGTTTCATACATTCGGCCCCGCCCTACGAGCAGTACTTC. Translated, it gives CASSFIHSAPPYEQYF.

The chain is built from TRBV5-1 and TRBJ2-5; no clear D. This CDR3 is built from 13 residues. Germline values: CDR1 SGHRS, CDR2 YFSETQ. V lost 0 bases and J 4 bases, leaving 7 bases between the germline ends. The CDR3 DNA follows: TGCGCCAGCAGCTTGGATAAGAGAGAGACCCAGTACTTC. Its protein product is CASSLDKRETQYF.

The chain carries TRBV9 and TRBJ2-7; a possible D gene is TRBD1 (5 bases). The CDR3 consists of 14 residues. The V end was cut by 0 bases, the J end by 5 bases, with 12 bases between. The V gene's germline CDR1 is SGDLS and CDR2 YYNGEE. The CDR3 here is CASSVGPQGNEQYF. In nucleotides, the CDR3 is TGTGCCAGCAGCGTAGGGCCCCAGGGTAACGAGCAGTACTTC.

Ten or more counts support this clonotype. This chain connects TRBV15 to TRBJ1-1; D is unresolved. The V and J ends lost 0 bases and 6 bases respectively, with 5 bases between them. The CDR3 runs 12 residues. Germline CDR1 reads LNHNV; CDR2 reads YYDKDF (reference sequence). CDR3 amino acids: CATSRDFAEAFF. CDR3 coding DNA: TGTGCCACCAGCAGAGATTTCGCTGAAGCTTTCTTT.

This clonotype was detected a few times. V is TRBV7-2 and J is TRBJ1-2, with 7 bases fitting TRBD1. The CDR3 is made up of 15 amino acids. J lost 4 bases, V lost 6 bases, and 11 bases had no gene match. CDR1 is SGHTA, CDR2 FQGNSA, per germline. The CDR3 is CASREPGGGLYGYTF. CDR3 DNA sequence: TGTGCCAGCAGGGAGCCAGGGGGGGGTCTCTATGGCTACACCTTC.

There are many counts of this clonotype. The chain joins TRBV5-1 to TRBJ2-1; D gene unclear. The length of the CDR3 is 13 residues. Looked up from germline, CDR1 is SGHRS and CDR2 is YFSETQ. V gave up 5 bases and J gave up 5 bases, with 11 bases separating them. CDR3 sequence reads: CASRWSGNNEQFF. The CDR3 nucleotides are TGCGCCAGCAGATGGAGTGGTAACAATGAGCAGTTCTTC.

Only one count was recorded for this clonotype. V usage is TRBV2 and J usage is TRBJ2-3, with D possibly being TRBD2 (6 bases). The CDR3 spans 15 residues. The V end lost 9 bases, the J end lost 0 bases, and 16 bases lay between the germline ends. Germline loops: CDR1 SNHLY, CDR2 FYNNEI. CDR3 sequence reads: CASRNRDFSTDTQYF. The CDR3 DNA reads TGTGCCAGTCGAAATAGGGACTTTAGCACAGATACGCAGTATTTT. Using reference TRBV2 and TRBJ2-3 for the parts outside the CDR3, the full variable domain is EPEVTQTPSHQVTQMGQEVILRCVPISNHLYFYWYRQILGQKVEFLVSFYNNEISEKSEIFDDQFSVERPDGSNFTLKIRSTKLEDSAMYFCASRNRDFSTDTQYFGPGTRLTVL.

This chain uses TRBV2 with TRBJ1-2; the D gene is possibly TRBD1 (6 bases). CDR1 and CDR2 from the germline V gene are SNHLY and FYNNEI. Trimming shortened V by 7 bases and J by 2 bases, and 17 bases separated the two germline ends. The CDR3 has 15 amino acids. The CDR3 loop is CASNFLGARNYGYTF. CDR3 nucleotides: TGTGCCAGCAACTTCTTGGGGGCGCGGAACTATGGCTACACCTTC. Full variable domain (remainder filled in from reference TRBV2 and TRBJ1-2): EPEVTQTPSHQVTQMGQEVILRCVPISNHLYFYWYRQILGQKVEFLVSFYNNEISEKSEIFDDQFSVERPDGSNFTLKIRSTKLEDSAMYFCASNFLGARNYGYTFGSGTRLTVV.

This sequence joins TRBV5-1 and TRBJ2-5, with D perhaps matching TRBD2 (5 bases). V gave up 3 bases and J gave up 5 bases, with 11 bases separating them. Germline V CDR1 and CDR2: SGHRS, YFSETQ. The CDR3 totals 13 residues. This CDR3 is CASSWAGRETQYF. CDR3 in DNA: TGCGCCAGCAGCTGGGCGGGTCGTGAGACCCAGTACTTC.

The gene calls are TRBV3-1 and TRBJ2-1; 7 bases align to TRBD1. The CDR3 loop spans 15 amino acids. J lost 7 bases, V lost 6 bases, and 12 bases had no gene match. The germline V gene encodes CDR1 LGHDT and CDR2 YNNKEL (reference sequence). Here the CDR3 DNA reads TGTGCCAGCAGTCTTTGGGACAGACAATGTAATGAGCAGTTCTTC. This sequence encodes CASSLWDRQCNEQFF.

This clonotype showed up just a few times. The gene calls are TRBV11-1 and TRBJ2-7; TRBD2 matches at 7 bases. The V gene's germline CDR1 is SGHAT and CDR2 FQDESV (reference sequence). CDR3 length: 14 residues. J was trimmed by 5 bases and V by 5 bases; bases with no gene match: 9. The DNA of the CDR3 is TGTGCCAGCAGCCAAAGGGGCGGGAGAGACGAGCAGTACTTC. This translates into CASSQRGGRDEQYF.

This clonotype has at least ten counts. The chain employs TRBV9 and TRBJ2-5; 7 nucleotides match TRBD2. The trim removed 0 bases at V and 4 bases at J, leaving 3 bases unmatched. Germline loops: CDR1 SGDLS, CDR2 YYNGEE. There are 14 residues in the CDR3. CDR3 nucleotide sequence: TGTGCCAGCAGCGTAGATTGGGGGGGAGAGACCCAGTACTTC. This codes for CASSVDWGGETQYF.

This clonotype showed up many times. The chain couples TRBV18 to TRBJ1-5; no reliable D call. The germline V and J ends were trimmed by 4 bases and 4 bases, with 14 bases remaining between them. In germline, CDR1 is KGHSH, CDR2 LQKENI. The CDR3 runs to 15 residues. CDR3 DNA sequence: TGTGCCAGCTCACGACGACATCCGAAGAATCAGCCCCAGCATTTT. This sequence encodes CASSRRHPKNQPQHF.

Ten or more counts support this clonotype. This sequence joins TRBV27 and TRBJ2-1, with D tentatively TRBD1 or TRBD2 (6 bases each). V lost 5 bases to trimming and J lost 8 bases, with 13 bases between them. The CDR3 extends over 13 amino acids. The V gene's germline CDR1 is MNHEY and CDR2 SMNVEV (reference sequence). CDR3 amino acids: CASSPLGGYEQFF. CDR3 nucleotides: TGTGCCAGCAGTCCTCTGGGGGGCTATGAGCAGTTCTTC.

This chain links TRBV10-3 with TRBJ1-2; D may be TRBD1 (6 bases). The CDR3 runs to 13 residues. The V end was cut by 0 bases, the J end by 5 bases, with 7 bases between. The germline CDR1 and CDR2 sequences are ENHRY and SYGVKD. The CDR3 loop is CAISESQGYGYTF. CDR3 nucleotides: TGTGCCATCAGTGAGTCCCAGGGGTATGGCTACACCTTC.

The chain employs TRBV20-1 and TRBJ2-1, with 7 bases identical to TRBD2. The CDR3 is made up of 14 amino acids. Germline-derived CDR1 and CDR2 are DFQATT and SNEGSKA (reference sequence). V was clipped by 3 bases and J by 10 bases; unmatched bases: 12. The DNA for the CDR3 is TGCAGTGCTAGGGATGGGGGAGGGCTAGAAGAGCAGTTCTTC. Protein sequence: CSARDGGGLEEQFF.

In this sample, this clonotype turned up a few times. The V call is TRBV6-1, the J call TRBJ2-4, with no clear D. Germline CDR1 and CDR2: MNHNS and SASEGT. V was clipped by 8 bases and J by 5 bases, with 13 bases between them. The CDR3 totals 13 residues. CDR3 in DNA: TGTGCCAGCGGCGTATCGAGAGAAAACATTCAGTACTTC. Protein product: CASGVSRENIQYF.